This TCR beta chain was documented in a study of control samples from healthy donors and cancer patients (dated by TCRdb to about 2020). In the case of this clone: Its antigen is not yet known. No quality values exist for individual bases; no much larger clone is one base distant.

CDR1 and CDR2 were assigned from the germline V gene as SGHDN and FVKESK. V is cut by 1 base and J by 7 bases, and the space between the germline ends is 11 bases. The CDR3 contains 14 residues, cysteine and phenylalanine counted. The only DNA kept is the CDR3, 42 bases in frame from the first base. The library was produced with the immunoSEQ multiplex PCR assay. TCRdb's version of the immuneACCESS table is confined to in-frame rearrangements and falls short of the full clone set. An unresolved V gene accounts for under half of the shortfall where checked; the remainder is of unknown origin. Within this sample are about 94,000 clones, with about nine tenths of them counted one time only. The ten most abundant clones make up more than 3.5% of the sample.

Sequencing was carried out using blood. The chain links TRBV14 with TRBJ1-5; the D gene cannot be named for sure. This TCR was sampled from a woman younger than 30 in good health. The CDR3 protein: CASSQGVTGQPQHF. The DNA sequence reads TGTGCCAGCAGCCAAGGGGTCACCGGACAGCCCCAGCATTTT.